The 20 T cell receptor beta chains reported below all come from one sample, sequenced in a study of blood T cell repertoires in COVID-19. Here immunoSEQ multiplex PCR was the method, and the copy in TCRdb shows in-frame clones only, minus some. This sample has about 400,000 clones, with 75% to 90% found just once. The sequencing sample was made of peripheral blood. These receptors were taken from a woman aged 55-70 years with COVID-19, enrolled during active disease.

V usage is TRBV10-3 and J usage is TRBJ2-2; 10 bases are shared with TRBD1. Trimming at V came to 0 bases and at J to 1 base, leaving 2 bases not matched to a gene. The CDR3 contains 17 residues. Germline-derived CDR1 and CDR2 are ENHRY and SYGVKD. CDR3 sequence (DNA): TGTGCCATCAGTGAGTCGGACAGGGGGAGGAACACCGGGGAGCTGTTTTTT. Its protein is CAISESDRGRNTGELFF.

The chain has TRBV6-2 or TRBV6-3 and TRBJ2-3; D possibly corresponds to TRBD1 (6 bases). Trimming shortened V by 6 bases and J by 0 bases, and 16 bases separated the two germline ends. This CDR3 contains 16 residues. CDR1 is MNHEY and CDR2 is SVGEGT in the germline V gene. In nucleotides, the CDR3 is TGTGCCAGCAGCCTCGGGACACAGTTTAGCACAGATACGCAGTATTTT. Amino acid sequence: CASSLGTQFSTDTQYF.

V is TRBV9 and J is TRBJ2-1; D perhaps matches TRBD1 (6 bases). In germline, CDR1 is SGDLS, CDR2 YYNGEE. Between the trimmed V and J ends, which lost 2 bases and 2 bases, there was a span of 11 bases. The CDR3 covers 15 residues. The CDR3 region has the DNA TGTGCCAGCAGCGTCGGTCACAGGGCCTACAATGAGCAGTTCTTC. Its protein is CASSVGHRAYNEQFF. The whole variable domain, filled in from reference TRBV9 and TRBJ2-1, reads DSGVTQTPKHLITATGQRVTLRCSPRSGDLSVYWYQQSLDQGLQFLIQYYNGEERAKGNILERFSAQQFPDLHSELNLSSLELGDSALYFCASSVGHRAYNEQFFGPGTRLTVL.

The CDR3 loop is CASSSRDRGQETQYF. The CDR3 coding sequence is TGTGCCAGCAGCTCCCGGGACAGGGGCCAAGAGACCCAGTACTTC. This sequence joins TRBV13 and TRBJ2-5; 10 bases are a match to TRBD1. The CDR3 contains 15 residues. Germline V gives CDR1 PRHDT, CDR2 FYEKMQ (reference sequence). The ends lost 4 bases at V and 1 base at J; junction bases unmatched: 3. Using reference TRBV13 and TRBJ2-5 for the parts outside the CDR3, the full variable domain is AAGVIQSPRHLIKEKRETATLKCYPIPRHDTVYWYQQGPGQDPQFLISFYEKMQSDKGSIPDRFSAQQFSDYHSELNMSSLELGDSALYFCASSSRDRGQETQYFGPGTRLLVL.

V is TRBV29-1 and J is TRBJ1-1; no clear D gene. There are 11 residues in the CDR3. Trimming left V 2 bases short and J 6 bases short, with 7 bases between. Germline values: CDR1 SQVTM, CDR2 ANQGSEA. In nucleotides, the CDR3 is TGCAGCGTTGAACTGGGAGCTGAAGCTTTCTTT. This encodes CSVELGAEAFF.

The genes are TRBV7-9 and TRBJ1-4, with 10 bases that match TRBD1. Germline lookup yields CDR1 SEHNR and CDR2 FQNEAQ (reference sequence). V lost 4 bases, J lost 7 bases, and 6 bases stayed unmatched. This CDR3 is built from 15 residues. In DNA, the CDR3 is TGTGCCAGCAGCTCAGGACAGGGGGACTTTGAAAAACTGTTTTTT. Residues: CASSSGQGDFEKLFF.

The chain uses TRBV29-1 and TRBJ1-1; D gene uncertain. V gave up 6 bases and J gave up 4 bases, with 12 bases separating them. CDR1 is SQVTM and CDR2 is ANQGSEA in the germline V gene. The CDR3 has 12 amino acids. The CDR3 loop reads CSVHFVVTEAFF. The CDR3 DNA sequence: TGCAGCGTCCACTTCGTTGTCACTGAAGCTTTCTTT. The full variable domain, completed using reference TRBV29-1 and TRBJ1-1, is SAVISQKPSRDICQRGTSLTIQCQVDSQVTMMFWYRQQPGQSLTLIATANQGSEATYESGFVIDKFPISRPNLTFSTLTVSNMSPEDSSIYLCSVHFVVTEAFFGQGTRLTVV.

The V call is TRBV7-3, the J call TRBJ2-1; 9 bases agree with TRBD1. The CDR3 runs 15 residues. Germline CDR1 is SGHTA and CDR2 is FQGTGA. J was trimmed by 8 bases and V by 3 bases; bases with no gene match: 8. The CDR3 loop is CASSFGQGLGDEQFF. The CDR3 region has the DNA TGTGCCAGCAGCTTCGGACAGGGGCTTGGAGATGAGCAGTTCTTC.

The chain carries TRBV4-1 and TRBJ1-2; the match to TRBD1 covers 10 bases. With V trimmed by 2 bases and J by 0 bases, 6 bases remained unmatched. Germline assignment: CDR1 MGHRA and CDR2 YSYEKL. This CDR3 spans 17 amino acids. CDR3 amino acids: CASSQLPGQGSNYGYTF. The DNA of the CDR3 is TGCGCCAGCAGCCAATTACCGGGACAGGGGTCTAACTATGGCTACACCTTC.

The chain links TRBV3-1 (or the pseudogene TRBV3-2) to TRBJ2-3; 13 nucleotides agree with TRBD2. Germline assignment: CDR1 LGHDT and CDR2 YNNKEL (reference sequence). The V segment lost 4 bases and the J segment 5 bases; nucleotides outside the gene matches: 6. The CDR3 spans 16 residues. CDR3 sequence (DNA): TGTGCCAGCAGCCTACCGGGACTAGCGGGGATAGATACGCAGTATTTT. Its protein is CASSLPGLAGIDTQYF.

CDR3 coding DNA: TGTGCCAGCAGTTCCCCTAGCGGGGGGGAATACACAGATACGCAGTATTTT. This encodes CASSSPSGGEYTDTQYF. This chain uses TRBV27 with TRBJ2-3, with 12 bases that match TRBD2. This CDR3 region has 17 residues. The germline V gene encodes CDR1 MNHEY and CDR2 SMNVEV (reference sequence). Trimming removed 4 bases from V and 2 bases from J; junction bases left unmatched: 7.

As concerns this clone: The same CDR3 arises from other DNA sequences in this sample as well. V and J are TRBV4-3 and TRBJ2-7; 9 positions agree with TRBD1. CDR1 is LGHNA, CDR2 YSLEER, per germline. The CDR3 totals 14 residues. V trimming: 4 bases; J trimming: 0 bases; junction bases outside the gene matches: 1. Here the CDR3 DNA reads TGCGCCAGCAGCCCGGGACAGGGCTCCTACGAGCAGTACTTC. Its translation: CASSPGQGSYEQYF.

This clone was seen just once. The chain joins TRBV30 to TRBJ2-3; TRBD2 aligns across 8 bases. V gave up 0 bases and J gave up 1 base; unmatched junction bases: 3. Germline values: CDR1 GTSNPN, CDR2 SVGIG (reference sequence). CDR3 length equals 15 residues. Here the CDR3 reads CAWSVRGVGTDTQYF. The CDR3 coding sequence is TGTGCCTGGAGTGTGCGGGGGGTGGGCACAGATACGCAGTATTTT.

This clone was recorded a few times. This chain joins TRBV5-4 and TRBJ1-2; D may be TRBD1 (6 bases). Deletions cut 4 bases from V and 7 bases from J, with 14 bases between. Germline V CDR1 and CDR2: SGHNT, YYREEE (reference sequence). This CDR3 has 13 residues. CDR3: CASSREGVSGYTF. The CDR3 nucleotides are TGTGCCAGCAGCCGCGAGGGGGTGAGTGGCTACACCTTC.

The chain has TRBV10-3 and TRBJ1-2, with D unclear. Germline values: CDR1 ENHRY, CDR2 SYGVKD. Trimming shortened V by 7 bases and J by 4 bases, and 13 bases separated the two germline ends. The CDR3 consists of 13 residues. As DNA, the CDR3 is TGTGCCATCAATGGAGGTGGCATCTATGGCTACACCTTC. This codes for CAINGGGIYGYTF.

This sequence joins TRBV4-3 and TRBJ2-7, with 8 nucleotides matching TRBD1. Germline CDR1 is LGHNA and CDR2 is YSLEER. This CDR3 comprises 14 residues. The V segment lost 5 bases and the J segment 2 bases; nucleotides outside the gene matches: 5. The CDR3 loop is CASSLRTGPYEQYF. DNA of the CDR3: TGCGCCAGCAGCTTACGGACAGGGCCCTACGAGCAGTACTTC.

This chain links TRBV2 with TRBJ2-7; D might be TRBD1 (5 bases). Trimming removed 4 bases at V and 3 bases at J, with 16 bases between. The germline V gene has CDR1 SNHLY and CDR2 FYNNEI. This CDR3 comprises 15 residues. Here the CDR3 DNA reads TGTGCCAGCAGTGCGCTTAGGGGTTTAAGCTACGAGCAGTACTTC. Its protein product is CASSALRGLSYEQYF.

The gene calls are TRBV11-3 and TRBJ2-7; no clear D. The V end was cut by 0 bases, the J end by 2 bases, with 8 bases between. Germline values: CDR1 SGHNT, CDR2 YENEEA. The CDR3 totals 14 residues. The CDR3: CASSLDRQAYEQYF. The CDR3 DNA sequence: TGTGCCAGCAGCTTAGATCGGCAGGCCTACGAGCAGTACTTC.

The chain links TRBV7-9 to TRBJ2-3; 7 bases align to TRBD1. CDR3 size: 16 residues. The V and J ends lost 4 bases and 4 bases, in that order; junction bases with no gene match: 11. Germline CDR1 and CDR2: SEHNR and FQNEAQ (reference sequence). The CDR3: CASSSDRQGRADTQYF. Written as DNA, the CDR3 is TGTGCCAGCAGCTCCGACCGACAGGGACGGGCAGATACGCAGTATTTT.

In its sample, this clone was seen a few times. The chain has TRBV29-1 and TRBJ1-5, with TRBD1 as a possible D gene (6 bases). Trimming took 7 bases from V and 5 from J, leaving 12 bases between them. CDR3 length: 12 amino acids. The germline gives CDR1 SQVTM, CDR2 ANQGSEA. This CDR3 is CSARTADQPQHF. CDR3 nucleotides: TGCAGCGCCAGGACAGCCGATCAGCCCCAGCATTTT.